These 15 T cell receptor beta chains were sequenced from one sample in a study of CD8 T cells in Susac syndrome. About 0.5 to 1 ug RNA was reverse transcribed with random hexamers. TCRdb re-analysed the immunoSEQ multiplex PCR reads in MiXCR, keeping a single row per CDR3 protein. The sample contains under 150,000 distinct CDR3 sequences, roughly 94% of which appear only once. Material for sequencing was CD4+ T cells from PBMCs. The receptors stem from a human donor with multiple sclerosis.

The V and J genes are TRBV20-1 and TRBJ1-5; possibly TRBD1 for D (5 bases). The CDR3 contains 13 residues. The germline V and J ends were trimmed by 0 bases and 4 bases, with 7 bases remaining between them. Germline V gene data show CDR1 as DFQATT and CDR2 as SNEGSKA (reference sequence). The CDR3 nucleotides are TGCAGTGCTAGAGACGGGGGAAATCAGCCCCAGCATTTT. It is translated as CSARDGGNQPQHF.

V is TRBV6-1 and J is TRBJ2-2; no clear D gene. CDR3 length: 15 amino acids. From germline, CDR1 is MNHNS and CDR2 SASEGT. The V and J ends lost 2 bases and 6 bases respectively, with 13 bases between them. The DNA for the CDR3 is TGTGCCAGCAGTGAAAGTATCGTCCTCCCCGGGGAGCTGTTTTTT. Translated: CASSESIVLPGELFF.

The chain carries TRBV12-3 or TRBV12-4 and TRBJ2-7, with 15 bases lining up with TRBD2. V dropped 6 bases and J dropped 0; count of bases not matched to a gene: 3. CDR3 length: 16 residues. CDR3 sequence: CASSRTSGGVSYEQYF. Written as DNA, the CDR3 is TGTGCCAGCAGCCGGACTAGCGGGGGGGTCTCCTACGAGCAGTACTTC.

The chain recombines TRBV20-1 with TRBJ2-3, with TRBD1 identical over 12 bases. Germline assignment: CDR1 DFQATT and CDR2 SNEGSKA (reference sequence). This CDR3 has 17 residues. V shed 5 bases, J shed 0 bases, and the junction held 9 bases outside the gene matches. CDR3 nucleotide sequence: TGCAGTGCTGGACACCGGGACAGGGGGCATAGCACAGATACGCAGTATTTT. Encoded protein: CSAGHRDRGHSTDTQYF.

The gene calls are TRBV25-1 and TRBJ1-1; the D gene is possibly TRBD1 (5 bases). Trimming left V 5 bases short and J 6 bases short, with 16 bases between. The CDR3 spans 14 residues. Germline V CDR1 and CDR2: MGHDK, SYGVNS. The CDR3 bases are TGTGCCAGCAGTCGAGGGGCGAGGAGTTCTGAAGCTTTCTTT. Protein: CASSRGARSSEAFF.

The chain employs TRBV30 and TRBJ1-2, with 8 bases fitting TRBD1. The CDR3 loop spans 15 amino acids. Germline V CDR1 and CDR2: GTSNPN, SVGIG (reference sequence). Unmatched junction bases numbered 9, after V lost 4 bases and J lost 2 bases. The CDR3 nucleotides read TGTGCCTGGAACAGGGGGGAAATTGGGAACTATGGCTACACCTTC. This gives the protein CAWNRGEIGNYGYTF.

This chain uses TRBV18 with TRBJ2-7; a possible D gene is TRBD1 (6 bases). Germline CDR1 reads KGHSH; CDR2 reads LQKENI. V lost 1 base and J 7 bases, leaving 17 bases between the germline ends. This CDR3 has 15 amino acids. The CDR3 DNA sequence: TGTGCCAGCTCACCACTCGAGGGCCTGAGGGGGGAGCAGTACTTC. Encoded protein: CASSPLEGLRGEQYF.

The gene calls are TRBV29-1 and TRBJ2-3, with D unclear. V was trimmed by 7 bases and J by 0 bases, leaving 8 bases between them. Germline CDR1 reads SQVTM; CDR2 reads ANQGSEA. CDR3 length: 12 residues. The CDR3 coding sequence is TGCAGCGGGGTCCCTAGCACAGATACGCAGTATTTT. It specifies CSGVPSTDTQYF.

CDR3 nucleotide sequence: TGTGCCAGCAGCTTTGGGACGTCCAGTATGGTTACGCAGTATTTT. Its translation: CASSFGTSSMVTQYF. V and J are TRBV7-9 and TRBJ2-3; D might be TRBD1 or TRBD2, each matching 5 bases. The CDR3 covers 15 residues. The V gene's germline CDR1 is SEHNR and CDR2 FQNEAQ (reference sequence). Trimming stripped 3 bases from V and 8 bases from J, with 18 bases between.

This CDR3 reads CASSQAGGGATDTQYF. CDR3 bases: TGTGCCAGCAGCCAAGCGGGGGGAGGCGCCACAGATACGCAGTATTTT. V is TRBV4-2 and J is TRBJ2-3, with TRBD2 matching over 7 bases. The germline CDR1 and CDR2 sequences are LGHNA and YNFKEQ. The CDR3 runs 16 residues. J lost 2 bases, V lost 1 base, and 6 bases had no gene match.

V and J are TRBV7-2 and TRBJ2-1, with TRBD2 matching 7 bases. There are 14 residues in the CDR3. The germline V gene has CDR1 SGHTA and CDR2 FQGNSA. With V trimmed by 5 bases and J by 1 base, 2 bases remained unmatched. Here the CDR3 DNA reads TGTGCCAGCAGCGGGGGGGGGTCCTACAATGAGCAGTTCTTC. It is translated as CASSGGGSYNEQFF.

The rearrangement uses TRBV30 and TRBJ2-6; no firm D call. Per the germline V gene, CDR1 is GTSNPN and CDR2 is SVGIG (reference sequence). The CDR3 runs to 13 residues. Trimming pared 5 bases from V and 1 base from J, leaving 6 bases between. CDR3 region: CAWRLSGANVLTF. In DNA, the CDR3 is TGTGCCTGGCGGCTTTCTGGGGCCAACGTCCTGACTTTC.

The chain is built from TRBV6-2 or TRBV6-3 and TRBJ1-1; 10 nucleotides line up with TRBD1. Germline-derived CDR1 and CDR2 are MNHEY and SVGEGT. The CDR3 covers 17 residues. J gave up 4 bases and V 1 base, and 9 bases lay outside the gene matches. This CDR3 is CASSYFGTGVSGTEAFF. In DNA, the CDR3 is TGTGCCAGCAGTTACTTCGGGACAGGGGTGTCGGGCACTGAAGCTTTCTTT.

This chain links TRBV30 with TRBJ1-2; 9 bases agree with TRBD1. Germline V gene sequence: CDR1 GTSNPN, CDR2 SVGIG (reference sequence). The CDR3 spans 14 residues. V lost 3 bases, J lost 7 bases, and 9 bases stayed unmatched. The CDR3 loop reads CAWSLGTGYPGYTF. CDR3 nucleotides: TGTGCCTGGAGCCTCGGGACAGGGTATCCTGGCTACACCTTC.

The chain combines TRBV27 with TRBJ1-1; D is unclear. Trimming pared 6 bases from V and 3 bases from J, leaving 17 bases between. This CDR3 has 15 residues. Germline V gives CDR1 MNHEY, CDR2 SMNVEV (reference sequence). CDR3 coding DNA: TGTGCCAGCAGGACATTTATCGCTGGTGACACTGAAGCTTTCTTT. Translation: CASRTFIAGDTEAFF.